Listed here is a single T cell receptor (beta chain). Its antigen is undetermined. All the people who gave samples were healthy bone marrow donors. The entry originates in a study of cytomegalovirus exposure and HLA in healthy donors. Study overall: Researchers previously reported finding 100 million or so unique TCR beta sequences from roughly 200 million T cells. Overall study findings and caveats: The study flagged approximately 180 TCR beta chains as cytomegalovirus-associated. While the bulk of TCR sequences proved rare, some public TCRs turned up in many donors.

The PCR employed 60 Vbeta primers together with 13 Jbeta primers. Sequenced by immunoSEQ multiplex PCR; TCRdb stores in-frame clones only, minus some. Its table lists around 52,000 clones. Trimming shortened V by 10 bases and J by 3 bases, and 19 bases separated the two germline ends. Germline V gene sequence: CDR1 WNHNN, CDR2 SYGVQD (reference sequence). The CDR3 contains 14 residues. This chain links TRBV10-1 with TRBJ2-7; a possible D gene is TRBD1 (6 bases). This clonotype was sampled from a man in his forties in good health and CMV-seropositive. Sequencing was carried out using PBMCs. The CDR3 region is CANYTRRGGYEQYF. The CDR3 bases are TGCGCCAACTATACGCGCAGGGGCGGCTACGAGCAGTACTTC.